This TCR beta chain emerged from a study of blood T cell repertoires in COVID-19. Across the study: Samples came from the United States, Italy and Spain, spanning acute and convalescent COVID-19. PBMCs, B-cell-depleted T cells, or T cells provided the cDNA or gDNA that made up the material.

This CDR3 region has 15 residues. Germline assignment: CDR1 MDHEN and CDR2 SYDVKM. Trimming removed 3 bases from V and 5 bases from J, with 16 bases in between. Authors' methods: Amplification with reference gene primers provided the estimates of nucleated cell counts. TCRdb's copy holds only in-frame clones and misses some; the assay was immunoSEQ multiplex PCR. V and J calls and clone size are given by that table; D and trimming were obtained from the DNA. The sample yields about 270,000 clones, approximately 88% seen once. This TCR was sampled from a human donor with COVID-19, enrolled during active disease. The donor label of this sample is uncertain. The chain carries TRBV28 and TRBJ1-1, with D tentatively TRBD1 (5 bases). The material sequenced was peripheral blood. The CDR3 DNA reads TGTGCCAGCAGTTTGCCCAAGGGCAGGGCAACTGAAGCTTTCTTT. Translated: CASSLPKGRATEAFF.